This record concerns one T cell receptor beta chain sequence. Its antigen has not been determined. The input lacks base qualities; no much larger clone sits a single base away. This sample was taken from a study of blood T cell repertoires in COVID-19 (dated by TCRdb to 2018 to 2020). Regarding the research as a whole: The collaborator samples originated in the United States, Italy and Spain and spanned the acute and convalescent phases of COVID-19. Subjects who had been exposed to COVID-19, were actively infected with it, or had recovered from it provided the deeply sampled blood TCRbeta repertoires that made up the dataset. Where available, HLA class I and class II types were taken from metadata supplied by the sample provider and were not determined by assay-based typing. The repertoires were made available in a free public database intended to serve as a resource for research on the immune response to SARS-CoV-2. The material from the prospective study consisted of cDNA or gDNA derived from T cells, B-cell-depleted T cells, or PBMCs. A de-identified subject ID, COVID-19 status, age in years and sex were almost always included in the sample metadata. Samples came from the ongoing ImmuneRACE study (first 160 participants) plus 1,254 subjects from 6 global collaborators. Results and caveats for the whole study, not just this receptor: How much clinical and demographic metadata was included differed by source and by participant, and the metadata was provided uncurated.

Participants in the prospective study were aged roughly 18 to 89 years, lived in under 30 United States geographic areas, and enrolled through a virtual design. Cohort assignment in the prospective study relied on participant-reported clinical history from a screening survey and a study questionnaire. Recovered participants in ImmuneRACE Cohort 3 were defined as having two consecutive negative NP/OP PCR tests, clearance from a healthcare professional, or resolution of symptoms. In the prospective study, mobile phlebotomists collected whole blood, serum and a nasopharyngeal or oropharyngeal swab from each participant. Prospective study participants could optionally give additional blood draws and questionnaires over an approximately 2-month period. Before DNA extraction, prospective study blood samples were shipped either frozen or at room temperature. Taken from the germline V gene, the CDR1 and CDR2 loops are SQVTM and ANQGSEA. The CDR3 covers 13 residues, taking in both the cysteine and the phenylalanine. The sequence is cut down to CDR3 DNA, 39 bases in frame from base 1. V ends up 7 bases short and J 3 bases short, with an unmatched junction base count of 4.

The immunoSEQ Assay, a bias-controlled multiplex PCR, was used to amplify TCRbeta CDR3 regions from genomic DNA. In the source study's methods: Within the assay, amplification of reference gene primers was used to estimate how many nucleated cells each sample contained. Sequence reads were collapsed and filtered to measure the absolute abundance of every unique TCRbeta CDR3 rearrangement. For each sample, productive Simpson clonality was calculated as the square root of Simpson's diversity index across productive rearrangements. TCRdb took over this immuneACCESS table, retaining in-frame rearrangements with V and J assigned. Such tables are incomplete; in checked studies, under half of the missing clones stem from an unresolved V gene, and the remainder is unexplained. V, J and clone size were drawn from that table, and D and trimming were deduced from the DNA. Recorded for this sample are over 300,000 clones; about nine tenths of them occurred a single time. The ten largest clones add up to about 9.4% of the sample.

The receptor was derived from a woman between 18 and 30 years old who had recovered from COVID-19. Material: PBMCs or T cells enriched from blood (not recorded which). The chain is assembled from TRBV29-1 and TRBJ1-2; TRBD1 agrees with 11 junctional bases. The bases read TGCAGCGCTGGGACAGGGGGAGACTATGGCTACACCTTC. Translated, it gives CSAGTGGDYGYTF.